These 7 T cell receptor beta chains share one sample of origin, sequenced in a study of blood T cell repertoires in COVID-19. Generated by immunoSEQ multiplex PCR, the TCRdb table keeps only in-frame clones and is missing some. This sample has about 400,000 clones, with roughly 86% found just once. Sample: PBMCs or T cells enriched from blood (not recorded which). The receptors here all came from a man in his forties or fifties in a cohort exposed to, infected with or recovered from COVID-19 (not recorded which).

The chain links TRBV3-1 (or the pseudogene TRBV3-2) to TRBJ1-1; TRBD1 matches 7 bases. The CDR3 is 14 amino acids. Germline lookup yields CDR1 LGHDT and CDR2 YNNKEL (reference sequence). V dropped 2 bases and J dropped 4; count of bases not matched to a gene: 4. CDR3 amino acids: CASSQLTGTTEAFF. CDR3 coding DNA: TGTGCCAGCAGCCAACTGACAGGGACCACTGAAGCTTTCTTT.

This CDR3 reads CAWTPDRASSYNSPLHF. DNA for the CDR3: TGTGCCTGGACTCCGGACAGGGCCAGCTCCTATAATTCACCCCTCCACTTT. The chain links TRBV30 to TRBJ1-6; 8 bases fit TRBD1. Germline trimming cut 4 bases from V and 0 bases from J; bases unmatched to any gene: 8. This CDR3 contains 17 residues. Per the germline V gene, CDR1 is GTSNPN and CDR2 is SVGIG (reference sequence).

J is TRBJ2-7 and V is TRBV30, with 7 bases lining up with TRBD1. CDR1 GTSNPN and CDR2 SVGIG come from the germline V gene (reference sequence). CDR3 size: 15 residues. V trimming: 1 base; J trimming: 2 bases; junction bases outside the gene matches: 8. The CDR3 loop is CAWSDGTAPAYEQYF. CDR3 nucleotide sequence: TGTGCCTGGAGTGATGGGACAGCCCCAGCCTACGAGCAGTACTTC.

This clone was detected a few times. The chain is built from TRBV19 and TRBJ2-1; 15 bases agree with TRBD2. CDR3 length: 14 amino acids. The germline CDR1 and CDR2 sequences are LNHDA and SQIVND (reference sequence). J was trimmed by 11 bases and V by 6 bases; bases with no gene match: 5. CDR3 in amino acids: CASSPGLAGGQQFF. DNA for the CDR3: TGTGCCAGTAGCCCGGGACTAGCGGGGGGCCAGCAGTTCTTC. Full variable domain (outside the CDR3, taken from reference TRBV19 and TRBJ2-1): DGGITQSPKYLFRKEGQNVTLSCEQNLNHDAMYWYRQDPGQGLRLIYYSQIVNDFQKGDIAEGYSVSREKKESFPLTVTSAQKNPTAFYLCASSPGLAGGQQFFGPGTRLTVL.

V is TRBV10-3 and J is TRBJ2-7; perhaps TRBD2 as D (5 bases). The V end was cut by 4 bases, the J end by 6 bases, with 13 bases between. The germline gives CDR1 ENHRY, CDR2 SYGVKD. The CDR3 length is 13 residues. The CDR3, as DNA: TGTGCCATCAGTGGATACGGGATTAGCGAGCAGTACTTC. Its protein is CAISGYGISEQYF.

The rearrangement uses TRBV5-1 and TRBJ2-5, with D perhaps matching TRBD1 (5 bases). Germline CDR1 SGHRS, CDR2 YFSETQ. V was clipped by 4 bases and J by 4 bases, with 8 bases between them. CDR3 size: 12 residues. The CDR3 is CASSDSLETQYF. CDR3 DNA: TGCGCCAGCAGCGACAGCCTAGAGACCCAGTACTTC. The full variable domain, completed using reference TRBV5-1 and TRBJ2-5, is KAGVTQTPRYLIKTRGQQVTLSCSPISGHRSVSWYQQTPGQGLQFLFEYFSETQRNKGNFPGRFSGRQFSNSRSEMNVSTLELGDSALYLCASSDSLETQYFGPGTRLLVL.

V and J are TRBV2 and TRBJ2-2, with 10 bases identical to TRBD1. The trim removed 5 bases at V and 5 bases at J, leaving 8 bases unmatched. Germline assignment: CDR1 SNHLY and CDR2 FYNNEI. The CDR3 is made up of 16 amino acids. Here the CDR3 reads CASSSGTGVGTGELFF. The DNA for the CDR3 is TGTGCCAGCAGTTCCGGGACAGGGGTCGGGACCGGGGAGCTGTTTTTT.